A single sample is the source of the 12 T cell receptor beta chains below, sequenced in a study of blood T cell repertoires in COVID-19. Method: immunoSEQ multiplex PCR; TCRdb's copy keeps in-frame clones and lacks some. In the table there are roughly 60,000 clones, approximately 82% of which are singletons. Sequenced input: peripheral blood. The receptors were gathered from an older woman with acute or convalescent COVID-19.

The V gene is TRBV6-6, the J gene TRBJ2-7; a possible D gene is TRBD2 (7 bases). The germline gives CDR1 MNHNY, CDR2 SVGAGI (reference sequence). The CDR3 is made up of 14 amino acids. V lost 2 bases, J lost 4 bases, and 12 bases lay in between. In nucleotides, the CDR3 is TGTGCCAGCAGTTACGCGGGGGCCCCGTACGAGCAGTACTTC. Translation: CASSYAGAPYEQYF.

The rearrangement joins TRBV3-1 (or the pseudogene TRBV3-2) to TRBJ2-2; 8 bases fit TRBD1. CDR3 size: 18 residues. The germline V gene encodes CDR1 LGHDT and CDR2 YNNKEL (reference sequence). Trimming cost V 0 bases and J 1 base; bases outside gene matches: 7. The CDR3 region has the DNA TGTGCCAGCAGCCAAGAAAGGCCGGGACAGGAGAACACCGGGGAGCTGTTTTTT. Protein product: CASSQERPGQENTGELFF.

This chain links TRBV18 with TRBJ1-2; 9 bases are a match to TRBD1. This CDR3 contains 15 residues. Germline CDR1 is KGHSH and CDR2 is LQKENI. With V trimmed by 0 bases and J by 2 bases, 1 base remained unmatched. The CDR3 sequence: CASSPPTGGNYGYTF. As DNA, the CDR3 is TGTGCCAGCTCACCACCGACAGGGGGGAACTATGGCTACACCTTC.

This clone was detected only once. V gene TRBV5-8 combines with J gene TRBJ1-2, with 7 bases matching TRBD1. Trimming cost V 4 bases and J 11 bases; bases outside gene matches: 8. This CDR3 spans 12 amino acids. From germline, CDR1 is SGHTS and CDR2 YDEGEE. CDR3 loop: CASSPGRTGYTF. The CDR3 DNA reads TGTGCCAGCAGCCCGGGGAGGACAGGTTACACCTTC.

V gene TRBV9 combines with J gene TRBJ2-3; 10 nucleotides line up with TRBD2. J gave up 3 bases and V 4 bases, and 5 bases lay outside the gene matches. Germline CDR1 SGDLS, CDR2 YYNGEE. The CDR3 extends over 15 amino acids. CDR3 sequence (DNA): TGTGCCAGCAGCTTTAGCGGGGGGCCGACAGATACGCAGTATTTT. Amino acid sequence: CASSFSGGPTDTQYF.

This clone was counted only a few times. The CDR3 DNA is TGTGCCAGCAGCCAAGTCGACAGGGTGGACGGAAACACCATATATTTT. It translates to CASSQVDRVDGNTIYF. The chain couples TRBV3-1 (or the pseudogene TRBV3-2) to TRBJ1-3; 7 nucleotides align to TRBD1. Germline trimming cut 1 base from V and 4 bases from J; bases unmatched to any gene: 7. Per germline, CDR1 LGHDT and CDR2 YNNKEL (reference sequence). CDR3 length equals 16 residues.

The chain employs TRBV5-6 and TRBJ1-5, with D perhaps matching TRBD1 (5 bases). V was shortened by 5 bases and J by 4 bases, with 19 bases between the two germline ends. Germline loops: CDR1 SGHDT, CDR2 YYEEEE. The CDR3 is 16 amino acids. For the CDR3, the DNA is TGTGCCAGCAGACCCAGAACAGGCCAAGTGAATCAGCCCCAGCATTTT. Protein product: CASRPRTGQVNQPQHF.

Only a few counts were recorded for this clone. The chain has TRBV7-5 and TRBJ2-5; the D call TRBD2 from the table was never checked on the DNA. TRBV7-5 is termed a pseudogene. CDR3 length: 14 amino acids. CDR3 DNA sequence: TGTGTCAGAAGCCGATACTCTCCTCGGGAGACCCAGTACTTC. Protein: CVRSRYSPRETQYF.

The chain has TRBV7-9 and TRBJ2-7; 7 nucleotides match TRBD1. The CDR3 is made up of 12 amino acids. Trimming took 5 bases from V and 6 from J; bases not matched to a gene: 4. CDR1 is SEHNR and CDR2 is FQNEAQ in the germline V gene (reference sequence). The CDR3 region is CASSITGVEQYF. In nucleotides, the CDR3 is TGTGCCAGCAGCATAACAGGGGTCGAGCAGTACTTC.

The genes are TRBV29-1 and TRBJ1-1, with a weak D call TRBD1 (5 bases). The CDR3 extends over 12 amino acids. Germline CDR1 and CDR2: SQVTM and ANQGSEA. V shed 1 base and J shed 11 bases, with 14 bases lying between them. The CDR3 region is CSVEVRGLSAFF. The CDR3 nucleotides read TGCAGCGTTGAAGTACGGGGACTATCTGCTTTCTTT.

The chain has TRBV3-1 (or the pseudogene TRBV3-2) and TRBJ2-3; no clear D gene. The CDR3 totals 13 residues. The V and J ends lost 0 bases and 4 bases respectively, with 5 bases between them. The germline V gene encodes CDR1 LGHDT and CDR2 YNNKEL (reference sequence). The CDR3 loop is CASSQDLSDTQYF. CDR3 sequence (DNA): TGTGCCAGCAGCCAAGATCTATCAGATACGCAGTATTTT.

The V call is TRBV18, the J call TRBJ2-1, with 10 nucleotides matching TRBD1. With 2 bases clipped from V and 8 bases from J, the junction kept 12 bases outside the gene matches. Germline CDR1 KGHSH, CDR2 LQKENI. CDR3 length: 17 amino acids. The CDR3 DNA reads TGTGCCAGCTCACCAAGACGAACCGGGACAGGGGTCGATGAGCAGTTCTTC. This translates into CASSPRRTGTGVDEQFF. Looking up the rest from reference TRBV18 and TRBJ2-1 gives the full variable domain: NAGVMQNPRHLVRRRGQEARLRCSPMKGHSHVYWYRQLPEEGLKFMVYLQKENIIDESGMPKERFSAEFPKEGPSILRIQQVVRGDSAAYFCASSPRRTGTGVDEQFFGPGTRLTVL.